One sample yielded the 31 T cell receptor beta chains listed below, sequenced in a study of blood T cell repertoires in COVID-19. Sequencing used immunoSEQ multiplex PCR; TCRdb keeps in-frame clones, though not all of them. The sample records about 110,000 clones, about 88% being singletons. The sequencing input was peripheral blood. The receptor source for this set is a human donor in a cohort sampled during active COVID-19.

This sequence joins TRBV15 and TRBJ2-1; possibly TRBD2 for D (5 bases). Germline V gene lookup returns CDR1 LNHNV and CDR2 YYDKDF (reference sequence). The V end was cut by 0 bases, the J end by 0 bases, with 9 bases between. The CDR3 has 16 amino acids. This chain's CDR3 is CATSRDWESSYNEQFF. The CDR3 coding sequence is TGTGCCACCAGCAGAGACTGGGAGAGCTCCTACAATGAGCAGTTCTTC.

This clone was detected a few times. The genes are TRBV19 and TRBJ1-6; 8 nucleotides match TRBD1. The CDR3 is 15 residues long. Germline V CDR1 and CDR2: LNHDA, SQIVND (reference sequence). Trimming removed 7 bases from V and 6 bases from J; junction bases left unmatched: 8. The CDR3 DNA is TGTGCCAGTAACCGACAGGGGACCTTTAATTCACCCCTCCACTTT. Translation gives CASNRQGTFNSPLHF.

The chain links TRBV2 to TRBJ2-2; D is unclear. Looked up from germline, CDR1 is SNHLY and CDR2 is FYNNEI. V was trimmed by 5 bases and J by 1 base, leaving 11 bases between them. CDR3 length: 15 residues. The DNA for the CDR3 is TGTGCCAGCAGTTTCCTCAGTGAGAACACCGGGGAGCTGTTTTTT. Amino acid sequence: CASSFLSENTGELFF.

As DNA, the CDR3 is TGTGCCTGGAGAGGACAGCTGAATCAGCCCCAGCATTTT. Residues: CAWRGQLNQPQHF. The chain joins TRBV30 to TRBJ1-5, with D perhaps matching TRBD1 (6 bases). The length of the CDR3 is 13 residues. V lost 3 bases, J lost 4 bases, and 10 bases lay in between. In germline, CDR1 is GTSNPN, CDR2 SVGIG (reference sequence).

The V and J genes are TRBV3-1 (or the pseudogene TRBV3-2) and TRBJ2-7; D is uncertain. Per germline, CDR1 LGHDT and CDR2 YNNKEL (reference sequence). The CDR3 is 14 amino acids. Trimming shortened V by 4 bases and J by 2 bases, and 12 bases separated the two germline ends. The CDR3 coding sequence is TGTGCCAGCAGCCCCGAGGTTGCTACCTACGAGCAGTACTTC. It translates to CASSPEVATYEQYF.

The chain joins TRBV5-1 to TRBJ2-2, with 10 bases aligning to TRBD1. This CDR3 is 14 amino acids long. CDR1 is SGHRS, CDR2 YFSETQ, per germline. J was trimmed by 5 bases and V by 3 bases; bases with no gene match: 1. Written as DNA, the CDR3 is TGCGCCAGCAGCTGGGGACAGGGGACCGGGGAGCTGTTTTTT. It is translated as CASSWGQGTGELFF.

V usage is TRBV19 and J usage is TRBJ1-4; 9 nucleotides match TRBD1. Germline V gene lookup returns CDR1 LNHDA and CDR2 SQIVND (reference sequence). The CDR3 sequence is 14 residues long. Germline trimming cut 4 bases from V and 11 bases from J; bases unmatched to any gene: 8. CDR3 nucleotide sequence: TGTGCCAGTAGTACCCGTGGGACAGGGACGAAACTGTTTTTT. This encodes CASSTRGTGTKLFF.

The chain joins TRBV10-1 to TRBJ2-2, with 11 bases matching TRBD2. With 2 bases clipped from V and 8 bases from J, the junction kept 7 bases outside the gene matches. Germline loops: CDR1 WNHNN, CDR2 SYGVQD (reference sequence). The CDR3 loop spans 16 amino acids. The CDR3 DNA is TGCGCCAGCAGTGAGACTAGCGGGGGAGATACTGGGGAGCTGTTTTTT. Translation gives CASSETSGGDTGELFF.

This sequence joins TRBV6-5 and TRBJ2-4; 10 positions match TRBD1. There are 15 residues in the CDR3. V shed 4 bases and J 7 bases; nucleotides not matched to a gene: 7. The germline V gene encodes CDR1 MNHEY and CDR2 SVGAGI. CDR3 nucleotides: TGTGCCAGCAGTTCCTCGACAGGGGGCAGGAACATTCAGTACTTC. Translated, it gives CASSSSTGGRNIQYF.

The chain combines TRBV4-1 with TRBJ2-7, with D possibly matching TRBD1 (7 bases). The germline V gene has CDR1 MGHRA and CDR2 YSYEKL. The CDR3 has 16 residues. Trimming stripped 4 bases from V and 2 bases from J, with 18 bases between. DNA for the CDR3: TGCGCCAGCAGCCCGAAGGAGGGGGCAGGAACCTACGAGCAGTACTTC. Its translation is CASSPKEGAGTYEQYF.

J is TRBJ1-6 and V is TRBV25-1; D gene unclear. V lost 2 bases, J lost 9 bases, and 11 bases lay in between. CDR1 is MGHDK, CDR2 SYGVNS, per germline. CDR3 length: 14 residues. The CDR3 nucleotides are TGTGCCAGCAGTGAACCCCCCCTCAGTTCACCCCTCCACTTT. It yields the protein CASSEPPLSSPLHF.

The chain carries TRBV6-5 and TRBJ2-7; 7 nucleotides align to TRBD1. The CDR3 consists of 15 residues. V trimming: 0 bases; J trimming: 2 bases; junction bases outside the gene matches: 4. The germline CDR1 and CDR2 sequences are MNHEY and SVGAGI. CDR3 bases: TGTGCCAGCAGTTACTCAGGGGGCGCTACCTACGAGCAGTACTTC. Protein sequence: CASSYSGGATYEQYF.

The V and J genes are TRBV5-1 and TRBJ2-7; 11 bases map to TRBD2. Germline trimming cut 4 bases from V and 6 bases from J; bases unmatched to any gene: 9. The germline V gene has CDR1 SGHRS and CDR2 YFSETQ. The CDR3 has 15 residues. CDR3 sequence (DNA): TGCGCCAGCAGCCGAGGGACTAGCGGTTCTCTCGAGCAGTACTTC. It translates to CASSRGTSGSLEQYF.

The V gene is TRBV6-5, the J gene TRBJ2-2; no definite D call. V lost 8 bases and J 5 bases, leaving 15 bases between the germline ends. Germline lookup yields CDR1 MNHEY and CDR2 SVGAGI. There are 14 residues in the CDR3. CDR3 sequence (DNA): TGTGCCAGCCTAGAGAAATTTTCAACCGGGGAGCTGTTTTTT. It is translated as CASLEKFSTGELFF.

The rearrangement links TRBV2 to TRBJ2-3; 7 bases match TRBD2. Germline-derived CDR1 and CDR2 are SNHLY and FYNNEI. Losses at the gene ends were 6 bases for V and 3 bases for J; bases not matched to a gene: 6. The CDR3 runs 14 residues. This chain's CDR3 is CASSRTSGTDTQYF. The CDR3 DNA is TGTGCCAGCAGCAGGACTAGTGGTACAGATACGCAGTATTTT.

CDR3 DNA sequence: TGTGCCAGTAGCTGGACAGGGGGCAACACAGATACGCAGTATTTT. This translates into CASSWTGGNTDTQYF. The chain carries TRBV19 and TRBJ2-3, with 11 bases aligning to TRBD1. The CDR3 has 15 residues. Germline CDR1 is LNHDA and CDR2 is SQIVND (reference sequence). The trim removed 6 bases at V and 2 bases at J, leaving 4 bases unmatched.

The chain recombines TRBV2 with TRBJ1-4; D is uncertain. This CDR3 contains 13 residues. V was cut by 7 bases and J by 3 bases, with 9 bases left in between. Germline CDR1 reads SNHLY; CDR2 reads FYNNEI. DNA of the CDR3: TGTGCCAGCAAGCGTTCCCCTAATGAAAAACTGTTTTTT. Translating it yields CASKRSPNEKLFF.

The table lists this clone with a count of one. The CDR3 DNA follows: TGTGCCAGCAGCCGTGGGACAGGGGGCCTTAGCTCTGGAAACACCATATATTTT. Amino acid sequence: CASSRGTGGLSSGNTIYF. The chain combines TRBV11-2 with TRBJ1-3; 12 positions agree with TRBD1. Germline V gene sequence: CDR1 SGHAT, CDR2 FQNNGV. V shed 5 bases, J shed 0 bases, and the junction held 8 bases outside the gene matches. The CDR3 is 18 residues long.

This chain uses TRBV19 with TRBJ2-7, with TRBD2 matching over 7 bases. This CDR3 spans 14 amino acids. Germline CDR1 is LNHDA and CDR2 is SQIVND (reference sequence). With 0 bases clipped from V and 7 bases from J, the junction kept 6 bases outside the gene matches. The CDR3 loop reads CASSIDGGTSEQYF. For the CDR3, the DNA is TGTGCCAGTAGTATAGACGGGGGGACGAGTGAGCAGTACTTC.

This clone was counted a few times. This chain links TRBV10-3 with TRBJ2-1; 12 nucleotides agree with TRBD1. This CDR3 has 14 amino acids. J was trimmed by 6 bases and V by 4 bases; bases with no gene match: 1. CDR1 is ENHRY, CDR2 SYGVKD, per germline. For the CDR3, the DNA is TGTGCCATCAGTGGGGACAGGGGGCTCAATGAGCAGTTCTTC. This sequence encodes CAISGDRGLNEQFF.

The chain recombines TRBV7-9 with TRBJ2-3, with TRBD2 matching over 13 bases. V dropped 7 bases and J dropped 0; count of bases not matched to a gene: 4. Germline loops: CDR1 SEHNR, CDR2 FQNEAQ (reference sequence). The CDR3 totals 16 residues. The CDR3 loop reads CASNLLAGGSTDTQYF. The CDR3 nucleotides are TGTGCCAGCAACCTACTAGCGGGAGGGAGCACAGATACGCAGTATTTT.

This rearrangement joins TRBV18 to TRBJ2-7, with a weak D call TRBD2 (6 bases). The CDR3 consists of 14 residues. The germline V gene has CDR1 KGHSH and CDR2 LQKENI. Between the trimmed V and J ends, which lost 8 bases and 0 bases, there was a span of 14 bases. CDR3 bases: TGTGCCAGCCGGCCGGCGGGGAGCTCCTACGAGCAGTACTTC. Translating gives CASRPAGSSYEQYF.

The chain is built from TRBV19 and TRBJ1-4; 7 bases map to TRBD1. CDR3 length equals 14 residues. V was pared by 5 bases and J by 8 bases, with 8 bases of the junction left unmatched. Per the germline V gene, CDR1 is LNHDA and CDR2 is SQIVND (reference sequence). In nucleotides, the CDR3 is TGTGCCAGTAGTCCTGAGGGGGCGTGGGAAAAACTGTTTTTT. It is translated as CASSPEGAWEKLFF.

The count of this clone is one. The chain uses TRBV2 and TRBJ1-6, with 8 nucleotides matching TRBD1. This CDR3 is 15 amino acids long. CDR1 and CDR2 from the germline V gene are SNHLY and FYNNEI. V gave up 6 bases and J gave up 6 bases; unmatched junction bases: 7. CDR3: CASSLTGVINSPLHF. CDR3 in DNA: TGTGCCAGCAGCCTGACAGGGGTAATTAATTCACCCCTCCACTTT.

The CDR3 spells CASSVVRAGGTEAFF. For the CDR3, the DNA is TGTGCCAGCAGCGTAGTACGGGCTGGAGGCACTGAAGCTTTCTTT. The chain is built from TRBV9 and TRBJ1-1; D call uncertain. The CDR3 has 15 residues. Per germline, CDR1 SGDLS and CDR2 YYNGEE. Between the trimmed V and J ends, which lost 0 bases and 4 bases, there was a span of 13 bases.

CDR3 in amino acids: CASSPQGQGVYTF. The CDR3, as DNA: TGTGCCAGCAGCCCCCAGGGACAGGGAGTCTACACCTTC. The rearrangement joins TRBV14 to TRBJ1-2; 9 nucleotides agree with TRBD1. V trimming: 4 bases; J trimming: 10 bases; junction bases outside the gene matches: 7. Germline V gives CDR1 SGHDN, CDR2 FVKESK. CDR3 length: 13 residues.

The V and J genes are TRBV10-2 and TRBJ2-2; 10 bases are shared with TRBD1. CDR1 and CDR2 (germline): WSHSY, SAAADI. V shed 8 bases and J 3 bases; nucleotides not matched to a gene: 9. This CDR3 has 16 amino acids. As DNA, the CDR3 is TGCGCCAGCTTCCTCCGGGGACAGGGGTACACCGGGGAGCTGTTTTTT. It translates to CASFLRGQGYTGELFF.

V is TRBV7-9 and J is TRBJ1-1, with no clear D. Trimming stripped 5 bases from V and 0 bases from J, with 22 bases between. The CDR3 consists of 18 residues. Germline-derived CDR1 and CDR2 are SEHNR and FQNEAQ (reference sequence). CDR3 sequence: CASSPKEARVLLNTEAFF. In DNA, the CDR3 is TGTGCCAGCAGCCCGAAGGAGGCCCGGGTACTCCTGAACACTGAAGCTTTCTTT.

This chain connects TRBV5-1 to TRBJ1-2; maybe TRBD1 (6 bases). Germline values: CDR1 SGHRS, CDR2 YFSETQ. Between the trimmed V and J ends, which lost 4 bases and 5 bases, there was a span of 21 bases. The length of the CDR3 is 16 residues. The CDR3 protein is CASSEPQAEGEYGYTF. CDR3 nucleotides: TGCGCCAGCAGCGAGCCCCAAGCCGAGGGGGAGTATGGCTACACCTTC. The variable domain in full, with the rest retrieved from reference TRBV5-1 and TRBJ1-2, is KAGVTQTPRYLIKTRGQQVTLSCSPISGHRSVSWYQQTPGQGLQFLFEYFSETQRNKGNFPGRFSGRQFSNSRSEMNVSTLELGDSALYLCASSEPQAEGEYGYTFGSGTRLTVV.

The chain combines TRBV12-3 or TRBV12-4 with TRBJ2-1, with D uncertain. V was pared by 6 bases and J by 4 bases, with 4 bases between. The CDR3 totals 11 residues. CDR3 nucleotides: TGTGCCAGCAGGGCATACAATGAGCAGTTCTTC. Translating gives CASRAYNEQFF.

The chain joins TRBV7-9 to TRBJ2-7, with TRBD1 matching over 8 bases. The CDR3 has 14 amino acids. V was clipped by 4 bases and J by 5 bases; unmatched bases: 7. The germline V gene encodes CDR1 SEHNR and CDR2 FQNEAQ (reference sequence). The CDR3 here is CASSSWDRWDEQYF. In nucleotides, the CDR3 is TGTGCCAGCAGCTCCTGGGACAGGTGGGACGAGCAGTACTTC.